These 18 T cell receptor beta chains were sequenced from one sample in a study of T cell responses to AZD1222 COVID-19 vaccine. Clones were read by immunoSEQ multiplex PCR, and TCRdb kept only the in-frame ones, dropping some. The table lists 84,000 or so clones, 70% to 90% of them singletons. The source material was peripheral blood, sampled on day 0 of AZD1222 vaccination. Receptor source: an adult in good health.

In DNA form, the CDR3 reads TGTGCCAGCTCACCACTTGGGAAAGAGACCCAGTACTTC. Translation gives CASSPLGKETQYF. The chain links TRBV18 to TRBJ2-5; D is ambiguous. The CDR3 extends over 13 amino acids. Per the germline V gene, CDR1 is KGHSH and CDR2 is LQKENI. The V and J ends lost 1 base and 3 bases respectively, with 6 bases between them.

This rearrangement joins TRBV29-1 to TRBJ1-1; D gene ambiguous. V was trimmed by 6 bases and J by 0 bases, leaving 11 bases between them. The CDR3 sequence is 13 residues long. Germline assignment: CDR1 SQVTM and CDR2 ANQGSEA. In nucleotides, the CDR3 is TGCAGCGTAACTGGACGGCTGAACACTGAAGCTTTCTTT. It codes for CSVTGRLNTEAFF. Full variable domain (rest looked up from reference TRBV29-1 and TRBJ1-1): SAVISQKPSRDICQRGTSLTIQCQVDSQVTMMFWYRQQPGQSLTLIATANQGSEATYESGFVIDKFPISRPNLTFSTLTVSNMSPEDSSIYLCSVTGRLNTEAFFGQGTRLTVV.

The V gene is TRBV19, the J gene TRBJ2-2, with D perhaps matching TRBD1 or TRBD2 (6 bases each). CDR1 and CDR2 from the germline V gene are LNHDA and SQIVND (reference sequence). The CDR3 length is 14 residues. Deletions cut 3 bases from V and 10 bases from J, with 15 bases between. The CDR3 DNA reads TGTGCCAGTAGTATCCCGGGGGCAGGGCCGGAGCTGTTTTTT. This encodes CASSIPGAGPELFF. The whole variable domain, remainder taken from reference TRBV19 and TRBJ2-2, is DGGITQSPKYLFRKEGQNVTLSCEQNLNHDAMYWYRQDPGQGLRLIYYSQIVNDFQKGDIAEGYSVSREKKESFPLTVTSAQKNPTAFYLCASSIPGAGPELFFGEGSRLTVL.

Here the CDR3 DNA reads TGTGCCAGCTCACAAGGGACAGGGGGTAATCAGCCCCAGCATTTT. Amino acids: CASSQGTGGNQPQHF. The chain links TRBV18 to TRBJ1-5; 11 nucleotides line up with TRBD1. There are 15 residues in the CDR3. V trimming: 4 bases; J trimming: 4 bases; junction bases outside the gene matches: 3. From germline, CDR1 is KGHSH and CDR2 LQKENI.

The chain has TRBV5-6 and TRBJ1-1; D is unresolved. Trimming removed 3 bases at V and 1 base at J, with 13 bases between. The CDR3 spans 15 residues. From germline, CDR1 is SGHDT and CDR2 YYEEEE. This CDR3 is CASSSPDYGNTEAFF. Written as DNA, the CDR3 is TGTGCCAGCAGCTCCCCCGACTACGGGAACACTGAAGCTTTCTTT.

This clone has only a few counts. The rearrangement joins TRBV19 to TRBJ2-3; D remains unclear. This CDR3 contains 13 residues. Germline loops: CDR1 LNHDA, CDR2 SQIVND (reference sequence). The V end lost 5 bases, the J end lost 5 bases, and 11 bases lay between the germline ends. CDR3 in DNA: TGTGCCAGTAGTGCACGGCCGGTAGATACGCAGTATTTT. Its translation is CASSARPVDTQYF. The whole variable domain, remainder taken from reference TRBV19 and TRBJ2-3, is DGGITQSPKYLFRKEGQNVTLSCEQNLNHDAMYWYRQDPGQGLRLIYYSQIVNDFQKGDIAEGYSVSREKKESFPLTVTSAQKNPTAFYLCASSARPVDTQYFGPGTRLTVL.

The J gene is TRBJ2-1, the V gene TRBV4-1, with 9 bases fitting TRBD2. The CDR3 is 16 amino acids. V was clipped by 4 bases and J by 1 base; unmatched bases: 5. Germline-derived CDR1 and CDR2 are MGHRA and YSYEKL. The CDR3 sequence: CASSLLGLASYNEQFF. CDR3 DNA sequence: TGCGCCAGCAGCCTCCTAGGACTAGCGTCCTACAATGAGCAGTTCTTC.

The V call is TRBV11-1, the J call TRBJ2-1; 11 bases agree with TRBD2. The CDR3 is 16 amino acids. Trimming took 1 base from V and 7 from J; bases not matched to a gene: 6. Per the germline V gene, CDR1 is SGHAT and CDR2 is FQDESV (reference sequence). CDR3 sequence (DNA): TGTGCCAGCAGCTTAGGGGTAGCGGGAGGGGATAATGAGCAGTTCTTC. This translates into CASSLGVAGGDNEQFF. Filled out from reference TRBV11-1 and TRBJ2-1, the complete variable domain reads EAEVAQSPRYKITEKSQAVAFWCDPISGHATLYWYRQILGQGPELLVQFQDESVVDDSQLPKDRFSAERLKGVDSTLKIQPAELGDSAMYLCASSLGVAGGDNEQFFGPGTRLTVL.

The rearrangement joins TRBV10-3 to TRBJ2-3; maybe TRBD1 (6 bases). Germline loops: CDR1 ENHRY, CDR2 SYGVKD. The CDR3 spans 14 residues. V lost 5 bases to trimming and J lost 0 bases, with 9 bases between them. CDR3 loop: CAISSGQSTDTQYF. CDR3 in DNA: TGTGCCATCAGTAGTGGACAGAGCACAGATACGCAGTATTTT.

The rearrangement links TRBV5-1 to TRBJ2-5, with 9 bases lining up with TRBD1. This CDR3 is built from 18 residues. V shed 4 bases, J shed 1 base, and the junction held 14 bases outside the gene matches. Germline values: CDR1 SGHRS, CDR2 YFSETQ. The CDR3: CASSSGTGTPKIQETQYF. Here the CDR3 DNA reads TGCGCCAGCAGCAGCGGGACAGGGACGCCCAAGATCCAAGAGACCCAGTACTTC.

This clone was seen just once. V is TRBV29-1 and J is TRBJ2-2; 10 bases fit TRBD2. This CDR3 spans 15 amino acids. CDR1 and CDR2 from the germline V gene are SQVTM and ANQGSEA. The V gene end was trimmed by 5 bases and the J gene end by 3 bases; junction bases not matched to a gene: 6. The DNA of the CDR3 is TGCAGCGTTCAGAGCGGGAGGGCCCACACCGGGGAGCTGTTTTTT. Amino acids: CSVQSGRAHTGELFF.

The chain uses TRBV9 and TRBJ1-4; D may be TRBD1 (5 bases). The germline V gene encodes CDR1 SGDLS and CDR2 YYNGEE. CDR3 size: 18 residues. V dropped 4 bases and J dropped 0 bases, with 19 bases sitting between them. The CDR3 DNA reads TGTGCCAGCAGCCCCTATGGCGGGGACTCCGCAACTAATGAAAAACTGTTTTTT. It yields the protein CASSPYGGDSATNEKLFF.

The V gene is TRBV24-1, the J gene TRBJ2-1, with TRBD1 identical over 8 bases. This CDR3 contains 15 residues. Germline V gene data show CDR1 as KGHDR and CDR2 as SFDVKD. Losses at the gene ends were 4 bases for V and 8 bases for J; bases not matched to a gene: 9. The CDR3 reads CATSDRGQVGDEQFF. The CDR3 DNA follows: TGTGCCACCAGTGACCGGGGACAGGTGGGTGATGAGCAGTTCTTC.

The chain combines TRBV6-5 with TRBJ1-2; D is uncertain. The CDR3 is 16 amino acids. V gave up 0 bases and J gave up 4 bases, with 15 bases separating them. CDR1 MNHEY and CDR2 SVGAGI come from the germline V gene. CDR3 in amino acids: CASSYSTGGSGYGYTF. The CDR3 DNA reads TGTGCCAGCAGTTACTCAACGGGCGGCTCAGGCTATGGCTACACCTTC.

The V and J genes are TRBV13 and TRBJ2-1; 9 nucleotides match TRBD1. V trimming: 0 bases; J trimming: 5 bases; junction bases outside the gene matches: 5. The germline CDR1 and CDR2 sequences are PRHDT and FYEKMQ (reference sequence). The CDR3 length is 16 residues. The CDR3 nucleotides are TGTGCCAGCAGCTTAGGCCGGGACAGGGTCAACAATGAGCAGTTCTTC. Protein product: CASSLGRDRVNNEQFF.

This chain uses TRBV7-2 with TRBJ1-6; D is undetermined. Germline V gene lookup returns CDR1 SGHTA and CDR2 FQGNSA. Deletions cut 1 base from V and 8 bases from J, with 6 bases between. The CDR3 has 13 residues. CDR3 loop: CASSLGNHSPLHF. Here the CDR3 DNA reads TGTGCCAGCAGCTTAGGGAATCATTCACCCCTCCACTTT.

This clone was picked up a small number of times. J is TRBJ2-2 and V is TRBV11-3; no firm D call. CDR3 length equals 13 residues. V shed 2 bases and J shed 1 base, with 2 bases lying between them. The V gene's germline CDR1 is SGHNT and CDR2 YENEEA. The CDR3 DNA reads TGTGCCAGCAGCTTACGGAACACCGGGGAGCTGTTTTTT. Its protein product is CASSLRNTGELFF.

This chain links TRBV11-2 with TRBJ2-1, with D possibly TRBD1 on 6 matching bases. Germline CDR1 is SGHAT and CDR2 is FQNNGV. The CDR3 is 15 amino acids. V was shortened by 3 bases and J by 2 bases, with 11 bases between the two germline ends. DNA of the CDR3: TGTGCCAGCAGCTTTGGCAGGGGACCCTACAATGAGCAGTTCTTC. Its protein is CASSFGRGPYNEQFF.